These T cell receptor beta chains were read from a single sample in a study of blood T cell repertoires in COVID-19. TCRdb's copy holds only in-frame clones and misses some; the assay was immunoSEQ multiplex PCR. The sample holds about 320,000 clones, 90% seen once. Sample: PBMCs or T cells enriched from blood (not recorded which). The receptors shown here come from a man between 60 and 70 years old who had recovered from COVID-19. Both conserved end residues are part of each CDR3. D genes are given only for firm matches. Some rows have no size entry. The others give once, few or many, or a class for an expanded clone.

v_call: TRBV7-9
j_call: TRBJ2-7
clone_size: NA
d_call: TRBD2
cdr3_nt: TGTGCCAGCAGCGCGACTAGCGGGAGGGCCGGTAGCCAGCAGTACTTC
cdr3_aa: CASSATSGRAGSQQYF

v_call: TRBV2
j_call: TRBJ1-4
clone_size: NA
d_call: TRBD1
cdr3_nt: TGTGCCAGCAGTTGGACAGGGGGCAATAGTGAAAAACTGTTTTTT
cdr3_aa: CASSWTGGNSEKLFF

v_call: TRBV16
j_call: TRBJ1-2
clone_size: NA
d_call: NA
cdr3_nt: TGTGCCAGCAGCCAATCTGGTCCCCTAGATGGCTACACCTTC
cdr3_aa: CASSQSGPLDGYTF

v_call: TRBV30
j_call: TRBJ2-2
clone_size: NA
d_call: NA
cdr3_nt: TGTGCCTGGAGTGGATGGGAGACCTACACCGGGGAGCTGTTTTTT
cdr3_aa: CAWSGWETYTGELFF

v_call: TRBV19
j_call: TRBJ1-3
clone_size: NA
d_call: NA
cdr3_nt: TGTGCCAGTACCCCGACAGGCTTTCAAAACACCATATATTTT
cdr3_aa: CASTPTGFQNTIYF

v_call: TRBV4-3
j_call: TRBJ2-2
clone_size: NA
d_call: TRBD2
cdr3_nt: TGCGCCAGCAGCCAAGATCGAGGCGGGCTAGCGGGGGGAAACACCGGGGAGCTGTTTTTT
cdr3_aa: CASSQDRGGLAGGNTGELFF

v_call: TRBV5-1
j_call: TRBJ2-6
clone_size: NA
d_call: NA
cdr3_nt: TGCGCCAGCAGCCCCGGGAGTCGGCCCTCTGGGGCCAACGTCCTGACTTTC
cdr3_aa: CASSPGSRPSGANVLTF

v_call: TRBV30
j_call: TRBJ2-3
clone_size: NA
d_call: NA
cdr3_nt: TGTGCCTGGAGTGTAAGGGGAGGATTTACAGATACGCAGTATTTT
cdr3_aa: CAWSVRGGFTDTQYF

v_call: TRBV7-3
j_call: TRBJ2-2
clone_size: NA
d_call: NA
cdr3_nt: TGTGCCAGCAGCCCTTCAACAGGCTACTCCGGGGAGCTGTTTTTT
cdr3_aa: CASSPSTGYSGELFF

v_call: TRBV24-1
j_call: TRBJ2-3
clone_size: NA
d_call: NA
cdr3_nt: TGTGCCACCAGTGATTTGTTGGCCCTCGGCTGTGGAGAGACAGATACGCAGTATTTT
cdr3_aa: CATSDLLALGCGETDTQYF

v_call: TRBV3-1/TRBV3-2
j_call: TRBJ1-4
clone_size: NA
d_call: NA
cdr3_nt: TGTGCCAGCTGTCGTGGGGGGGCGCATAACTCTAATGAAAAACTGTTTTTT
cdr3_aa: CASCRGGAHNSNEKLFF

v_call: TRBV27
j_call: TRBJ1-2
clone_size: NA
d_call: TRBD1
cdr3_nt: TGTGCCAGCAGTTTGAAGGGACAGGAGAGATATGGCTACACCTTC
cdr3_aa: CASSLKGQERYGYTF

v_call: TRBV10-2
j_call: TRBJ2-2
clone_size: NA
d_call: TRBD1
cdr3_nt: TGCGCCAGCAGATTCGCGGGACAGGGGCTCGTCGGGGAGCTGTTTTTT
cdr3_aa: CASRFAGQGLVGELFF

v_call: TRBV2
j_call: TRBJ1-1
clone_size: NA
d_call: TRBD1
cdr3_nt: TGTGCCAGCAGGGACCGGGACAGGGAGTTGGACACTGAAGCTTTCTTT
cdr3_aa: CASRDRDRELDTEAFF

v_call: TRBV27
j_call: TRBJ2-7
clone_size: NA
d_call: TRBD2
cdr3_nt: TGTGCCAGCAGTTTAGGCCTAGCGGGCTCCTACGAGCAGTACTTC
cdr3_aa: CASSLGLAGSYEQYF

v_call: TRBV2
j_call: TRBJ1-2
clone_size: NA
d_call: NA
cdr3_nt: TGTGCCAGCAGTTACAGGGTTTTTAACGTCTACACCTTC
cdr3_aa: CASSYRVFNVYTF

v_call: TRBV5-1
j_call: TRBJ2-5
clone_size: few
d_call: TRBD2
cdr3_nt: TGCGCCAGCAGCTGGACTAGCGGGGGGGCTAGAGAGACCCAGTACTTC
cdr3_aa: CASSWTSGGARETQYF

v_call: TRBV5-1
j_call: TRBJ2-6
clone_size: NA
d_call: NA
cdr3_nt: TGCGCCAGCAGCTTGACGGTAACTGGGGCCAACGTCCTGACTTTC
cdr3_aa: CASSLTVTGANVLTF

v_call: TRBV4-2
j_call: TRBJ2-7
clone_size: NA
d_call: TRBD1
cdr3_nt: TGTGCCAGCAGCCAGCACAGGGGGCTGTCCTACGAGCAGTACTTC
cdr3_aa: CASSQHRGLSYEQYF